This T cell receptor (beta chain) was captured in a study of CD8+ T cells in alopecia areata. In germline, CDR1 is LGHNA, CDR2 YSLEER. The ends were cut back, 0 bases at V and 12 bases at J, with 12 bases in the middle. The CDR3 spans 13 residues. The authors extracted RNA and reverse transcribed it into cDNA as the sequencing template. Profiled with immunoSEQ multiplex PCR; TCRdb holds only in-frame clones, not every one. Among about 200,000 clones listed, more than 45% were seen once. Documented treatment: oral pan-JAK inhibitor, 5-10 mg twice daily. This clone was picked up a small number of times. This TCR was recovered from a human donor with alopecia areata. The specimen was CD4+ T cells sorted from blood, collected at week 24, from a patient treated with tofacitinib. V gene TRBV4-3 combines with J gene TRBJ2-4; D unresolved. As DNA, the CDR3 is TGCGCCAGCAGCCAAGAGCACCGCTTACCTCAGTACTTC. Protein: CASSQEHRLPQYF.